A selection of T cell receptor beta chains follows, all from one sample in a study of T cells in Graves' hyperthyroidism and ophthalmopathy. TCRdb recomputed calls from the multiplex PCR reads with MiXCR, one row per CDR3 protein. The sample carries more than 300,000 distinct CDR3 sequences, less than 20% recorded once. Sequencing input: blood. The receptors were sampled from a man between 18 and 29 years old with Graves' ophthalmopathy. Each CDR3 is given with its conserved first and last residue. The order of the fields is CDR3 protein, CDR3 DNA, J gene, clone size, CDR3 length, V gene, D gene. A D gene is named only where the DNA matches it firmly. Clone size is not always given. Where it is, it says once, few, many or a class for expanded clones.

CDR3 protein: CASSLSLGTPLHF
CDR3 DNA: TGTGCCAGCAGCTTATCCCTTGGGACACCCCTCCACTTT
J gene: TRBJ1-6
clone size: few
CDR3 length: 13
V gene: TRBV7-9
D gene: .

CDR3 protein: CASSRTSGGVQETQYF
CDR3 DNA: TGTGCCAGCAGTCGGACTAGCGGGGGGGTACAAGAGACCCAGTACTTC
J gene: TRBJ2-5
clone size: .
CDR3 length: 16
V gene: TRBV6-1
D gene: TRBD2

CDR3 protein: CASSYNGNQPQHF
CDR3 DNA: TGTGCCAGCAGTTATAACGGCAATCAGCCCCAGCATTTT
J gene: TRBJ1-5
clone size: .
CDR3 length: 13
V gene: TRBV6-1
D gene: .

CDR3 protein: CASSLTGDGNYGYTF
CDR3 DNA: TGTGCCAGCAGCTTAACTGGGGATGGAAACTATGGCTACACCTTC
J gene: TRBJ1-2
clone size: many
CDR3 length: 15
V gene: TRBV7-3
D gene: .

CDR3 protein: CASRQQGIANYGYTF
CDR3 DNA: TGTGCCAGCAGGCAACAGGGGATCGCAAACTATGGCTACACCTTC
J gene: TRBJ1-2
clone size: many
CDR3 length: 15
V gene: TRBV12-3/TRBV12-4
D gene: TRBD1

CDR3 protein: CASSYEGTGKNIQYF
CDR3 DNA: TGTGCCAGCAGTTACGAAGGGACAGGGAAAAACATTCAGTACTTC
J gene: TRBJ2-4
clone size: .
CDR3 length: 15
V gene: TRBV6-6
D gene: TRBD1

CDR3 protein: CASSLPGQGADEQYF
CDR3 DNA: TGTGCCAGCAGTCTTCCGGGACAGGGAGCGGACGAGCAGTACTTC
J gene: TRBJ2-7
clone size: many
CDR3 length: 15
V gene: TRBV3-1
D gene: TRBD1

CDR3 protein: CASSVDGPGAFF
CDR3 DNA: TGTGCCAGCAGCGTAGACGGGCCCGGGGCTTTCTTT
J gene: TRBJ1-1
clone size: .
CDR3 length: 12
V gene: TRBV9
D gene: .

CDR3 protein: CASGLQGNTGELFF
CDR3 DNA: TGTGCCAGCGGCTTACAGGGGAACACCGGGGAGCTGTTTTTT
J gene: TRBJ2-2
clone size: few
CDR3 length: 14
V gene: TRBV6-1
D gene: .

CDR3 protein: CASGGGAGNEQFF
CDR3 DNA: TGTGCCAGTGGCGGGGGGGCAGGGAATGAGCAGTTCTTC
J gene: TRBJ2-1
clone size: once
CDR3 length: 13
V gene: TRBV19
D gene: TRBD2

CDR3 protein: CSATAGTGQETQYF
CDR3 DNA: TGCAGTGCTACTGCAGGGACAGGCCAAGAGACCCAGTACTTC
J gene: TRBJ2-5
clone size: .
CDR3 length: 14
V gene: TRBV20-1
D gene: TRBD1

CDR3 protein: CASSAGLAGYEQYF
CDR3 DNA: TGTGCCAGCAGCGCCGGACTAGCGGGGTACGAGCAGTACTTC
J gene: TRBJ2-7
clone size: many
CDR3 length: 14
V gene: TRBV11-3
D gene: TRBD2

CDR3 protein: CASSPGEDQPQHF
CDR3 DNA: TGTGCCAGCTCCCCCGGGGAGGACCAGCCCCAGCATTTT
J gene: TRBJ1-5
clone size: few
CDR3 length: 13
V gene: TRBV18
D gene: .

CDR3 protein: CASRYGEVTDTQYF
CDR3 DNA: TGTGCCAGCAGATACGGGGAAGTCACAGATACGCAGTATTTT
J gene: TRBJ2-3
clone size: many
CDR3 length: 14
V gene: TRBV2
D gene: .

CDR3 protein: CASSLARGDRVLYTGELFF
CDR3 DNA: TGTGCCAGCAGCTTAGCGCGGGGGGACAGGGTACTCTACACCGGGGAGCTGTTTTTT
J gene: TRBJ2-2
clone size: .
CDR3 length: 19
V gene: TRBV11-1
D gene: .

CDR3 protein: CATSRDGGAYGYTF
CDR3 DNA: TGTGCCACCAGCAGAGATGGAGGGGCCTATGGCTACACCTTC
J gene: TRBJ1-2
clone size: .
CDR3 length: 14
V gene: TRBV15
D gene: .

CDR3 protein: CASRETGAPNEKLFF
CDR3 DNA: TGTGCCAGCAGAGAAACAGGGGCTCCTAATGAAAAACTGTTTTTT
J gene: TRBJ1-4
clone size: few
CDR3 length: 15
V gene: TRBV5-5
D gene: TRBD1

CDR3 protein: CASSQDHQGNYGYTF
CDR3 DNA: TGTGCCAGCAGCCAAGATCACCAGGGGAACTATGGCTACACCTTC
J gene: TRBJ1-2
clone size: many
CDR3 length: 15
V gene: TRBV3-1
D gene: .

CDR3 protein: CASSKSGSPEAFF
CDR3 DNA: TGTGCCAGCTCGAAAAGCGGCAGCCCAGAAGCTTTCTTT
J gene: TRBJ1-1
clone size: many
CDR3 length: 13
V gene: TRBV12-3/TRBV12-4
D gene: .

CDR3 protein: CASSQGQGPSGANVLTF
CDR3 DNA: TGCGCCAGCAGCCAGGGACAGGGGCCCTCTGGGGCCAACGTCCTGACTTTC
J gene: TRBJ2-6
clone size: .
CDR3 length: 17
V gene: TRBV4-1
D gene: TRBD1

CDR3 protein: CASSPADRDNYGYTF
CDR3 DNA: TGTGCCAGCAGTCCTGCCGACCGGGACAACTATGGCTACACCTTC
J gene: TRBJ1-2
clone size: many
CDR3 length: 15
V gene: TRBV28
D gene: .

CDR3 protein: CASGDGNSNQPQHF
CDR3 DNA: TGTGCCTCCGGGGACGGCAATAGCAATCAGCCCCAGCATTTT
J gene: TRBJ1-5
clone size: few
CDR3 length: 14
V gene: TRBV24-1
D gene: .

CDR3 protein: CASSYGLVPDTQYF
CDR3 DNA: TGTGCCAGCAGTTACGGCCTAGTCCCAGATACGCAGTATTTT
J gene: TRBJ2-3
clone size: many
CDR3 length: 14
V gene: TRBV6-2/TRBV6-3
D gene: .

CDR3 protein: CASSLSGQGFGEQFF
CDR3 DNA: TGTGCCAGCAGCTTATCTGGACAGGGGTTTGGTGAGCAGTTCTTC
J gene: TRBJ2-1
clone size: .
CDR3 length: 15
V gene: TRBV13
D gene: TRBD1

CDR3 protein: CASSLWGTGTETQYF
CDR3 DNA: TGCGCCAGCAGCTTGTGGGGGACAGGGACGGAGACCCAGTACTTC
J gene: TRBJ2-5
clone size: many
CDR3 length: 15
V gene: TRBV5-1
D gene: TRBD1

CDR3 protein: CSAPREGATSNYGYTF
CDR3 DNA: TGCAGTGCCCCCCGGGAAGGGGCAACGTCCAACTATGGCTACACCTTC
J gene: TRBJ1-2
clone size: many
CDR3 length: 16
V gene: TRBV20-1
D gene: .

CDR3 protein: CASSVGAGATDTQYF
CDR3 DNA: TGTGCCAGCAGCGTGGGGGCGGGGGCCACAGATACGCAGTATTTT
J gene: TRBJ2-3
clone size: .
CDR3 length: 15
V gene: TRBV9
D gene: .

CDR3 protein: CASSLSTGGGELFF
CDR3 DNA: TGTGCCAGCAGCCTATCGACAGGGGGCGGGGAGCTGTTTTTT
J gene: TRBJ2-2
clone size: .
CDR3 length: 14
V gene: TRBV11-2
D gene: TRBD1

CDR3 protein: CASSPTVNNEQFF
CDR3 DNA: TGTGCCAGCAGTCCAACGGTAAACAATGAGCAGTTCTTC
J gene: TRBJ2-1
clone size: .
CDR3 length: 13
V gene: TRBV27
D gene: .

CDR3 protein: CASSNPAGASPLHF
CDR3 DNA: TGTGCCAGCAGCAATCCCGCGGGGGCTTCACCCCTCCACTTT
J gene: TRBJ1-6
clone size: many
CDR3 length: 14
V gene: TRBV2
D gene: .

CDR3 protein: CAISESEAGKLFF
CDR3 DNA: TGTGCCATCAGTGAGTCGGAGGCGGGAAAACTGTTTTTT
J gene: TRBJ1-4
clone size: .
CDR3 length: 13
V gene: TRBV10-3
D gene: .

CDR3 protein: CASRLQGDSNQPQHF
CDR3 DNA: TGTGCCAGCAGGCTACAGGGGGATAGCAATCAGCCCCAGCATTTT
J gene: TRBJ1-5
clone size: many
CDR3 length: 15
V gene: TRBV6-1
D gene: TRBD1

CDR3 protein: CAISDLGAVLYGYTF
CDR3 DNA: TGTGCCATCAGTGATTTGGGGGCGGTTCTCTATGGCTACACCTTC
J gene: TRBJ1-2
clone size: .
CDR3 length: 15
V gene: TRBV10-3
D gene: .

CDR3 protein: CASSAESGTANEKLFF
CDR3 DNA: TGTGCCAGCAGTGCTGAATCCGGGACAGCAAATGAAAAACTGTTTTTT
J gene: TRBJ1-4
clone size: many
CDR3 length: 16
V gene: TRBV27
D gene: TRBD1

CDR3 protein: CASSQGSPGLAGQEAQYF
CDR3 DNA: TGCGCCAGCAGCCAGGGCTCACCGGGACTAGCGGGACAAGAGGCCCAGTACTTC
J gene: TRBJ2-5
clone size: .
CDR3 length: 18
V gene: TRBV4-1
D gene: TRBD2

CDR3 protein: CASERVSYNEQFF
CDR3 DNA: TGTGCCAGCGAAAGGGTTTCCTACAATGAGCAGTTCTTC
J gene: TRBJ2-1
clone size: few
CDR3 length: 13
V gene: TRBV6-1
D gene: .